A selection of T cell receptor beta chains follows, all from one sample in a study of control samples from healthy donors and cancer patients. TCRdb keeps only in-frame clones here, not all; method: immunoSEQ multiplex PCR. The table has 55,000 to 90,000 clones, approximately 80% seen once. Sequencing input: blood. The receptors derive from a man in his forties or fifties in good health. Both conserved end residues are part of each CDR3.

V: TRBV6-2/TRBV6-3
J: TRBJ2-3
CDR3: CASSYRPHLSTDTQYF

V: TRBV11-3
J: TRBJ2-1
CDR3: CASSPGSGGPADYEQFF

V: TRBV6-2/TRBV6-3
J: TRBJ2-1
CDR3: CASSSMTSGGRSYNEQFF

V: TRBV29-1
J: TRBJ1-2
CDR3: CSVDLLGIAYGYTF

V: TRBV19
J: TRBJ2-4
CDR3: CASGGTKNIQYF

V: TRBV9
J: TRBJ2-1
CDR3: CASNRDSSYNEQFF

V: TRBV24-1
J: TRBJ2-7
CDR3: CATSERGRYEQYF

V: TRBV30
J: TRBJ2-7
CDR3: CAWNRDPRKSSYEQYF

V: TRBV28
J: TRBJ1-2
CDR3: CASSLPLKWRGYTF

V: TRBV27
J: TRBJ1-5
CDR3: CASSETETHQPQHF

V: TRBV28
J: TRBJ1-4
CDR3: CASSLPGGEKLFF

V: TRBV13
J: TRBJ1-2
CDR3: CASRRVSENYGYTF

V: TRBV5-4
J: TRBJ1-6
CDR3: CASSLEVSGGLNSPLHF

V: TRBV18
J: TRBJ1-3
CDR3: CASSSKSGGHTIYF

V: TRBV19
J: TRBJ1-2
CDR3: CASLYRTDSDFGGYTF

V: TRBV6-4
J: TRBJ1-2
CDR3: CASSEAGRNYGYTF

V: TRBV7-9
J: TRBJ2-1
CDR3: CASSPRTSDNEQFF

V: TRBV5-1
J: TRBJ2-3
CDR3: CASSLEAAGPSNTQYF

V: TRBV29-1
J: TRBJ1-3
CDR3: CSVSTGATGNTIYF

V: TRBV7-6
J: TRBJ2-1
CDR3: CASSLGGGIVNEQFF

V: TRBV6-5
J: TRBJ2-2
CDR3: CASSSTGRAGELFF

V: TRBV9
J: TRBJ2-3
CDR3: CASSGDTDTQYF

V: TRBV9
J: TRBJ2-7
CDR3: CASSLTLAGVGEQYF

V: TRBV3-1/TRBV3-2
J: TRBJ2-1
CDR3: CASSQGAGGSYNEQFF

V: TRBV9
J: TRBJ2-7
CDR3: CASSSTGDPYEQYF

V: TRBV19
J: TRBJ1-2
CDR3: CASRRGGQDYYGYTF

V: TRBV29-1
J: TRBJ2-1
CDR3: CSVVHGSGYNEQFF

V: TRBV7-2
J: TRBJ1-3
CDR3: CASSLEAGRPDTIYF

V: TRBV11-3
J: TRBJ2-7
CDR3: CASSSGLLKYEQYF

V: TRBV7-2
J: TRBJ2-6
CDR3: CASSQRLAGMAGANVLTF

V: TRBV7-3
J: TRBJ2-5
CDR3: CASSLFPGEETQYF